What follows describes a single T cell receptor (beta chain). What it binds is unknown. CDR3 length: 14 residues. The junction had 8 bases not matched to a gene; V was cut back by 6 bases and J by 5 bases. Germline CDR1 is MNHNS and CDR2 is SASEGT. This specimen belongs to a study of response to subunit inactivated influenza vaccine. TCRdb reprocessed the RT-PCR reads via MiXCR and lists one record per CDR3 protein. The sample lists 450,000 to 600,000 distinct CDR3 sequences; about 15% were seen once. The study's findings and limits: Only a handful of new T cells, the authors suggested, are recruited with each seasonal influenza vaccination.

The chain combines TRBV6-1 with TRBJ1-1; 8 nucleotides line up with TRBD1. This clonotype originated in a man aged 45 to 70 who received an inactivated influenza vaccine. Sequenced here: CD4+ T cells sorted from PBMCs, sampled less than 30 months after vaccination. The CDR3 loop reads CASSERTGITEAFF. Here the CDR3 DNA reads TGTGCCAGCAGCGAGCGGACAGGGATAACTGAAGCTTTCTTT.